Each of the 16 T cell receptor beta chains below was sequenced from the same sample in a study of T-cell reconstitution after alpha-beta-depleted transplantation in children. Preparing the TCRbeta library involved the use of unique molecular identifiers. MiXCR, run by TCRdb on the PCR reads, gives a single entry per CDR3 protein. The sample includes 200,000 or so distinct CDR3 sequences, approximately 6% of them seen just once. The sample in question was PBMCs, obtained before TCRalphabeta/CD19-depleted stem cell transplant. These TCRs come from a girl in the first two years of life with combined immunodeficiency, due to receive a stem cell transplant.

This clonotype came up many times. The chain recombines TRBV29-1 with TRBJ2-1; D remains unclear. The CDR3 runs to 11 residues. V was trimmed by 4 bases and J by 8 bases, leaving 9 bases between them. Germline V gene data show CDR1 as SQVTM and CDR2 as ANQGSEA. The CDR3 sequence is CSVGGYYEQFF. CDR3 nucleotide sequence: TGCAGCGTTGGTGGGTATTATGAGCAGTTCTTC.

This clonotype was counted at least ten times. CDR3 region: CASSLLAAGGTSEEFF. Here the CDR3 DNA reads TGTGCCAGCAGTTTATTAGCAGCGGGGGGTACTTCGGAGGAGTTCTTC. J is TRBJ2-1 and V is TRBV27; 9 nucleotides line up with TRBD2. The CDR3 loop spans 16 amino acids. Losses at the gene ends were 1 base for V and 14 bases for J; bases not matched to a gene: 15. Germline V gene data show CDR1 as MNHEY and CDR2 as SMNVEV (reference sequence).

This clonotype occurred many times. The V call is TRBV27, the J call TRBJ2-1; 10 bases line up with TRBD1. After removal of 1 base from V and 5 bases from J, the junction contained 8 bases not matched to a gene. The germline gives CDR1 MNHEY, CDR2 SMNVEV (reference sequence). The CDR3 covers 17 residues. DNA for the CDR3: TGTGCCAGCAGTTTATTCCGGACAGGGGGTTCACACAATGAGCAGTTCTTC. It codes for CASSLFRTGGSHNEQFF.

This clonotype was seen at least ten times. The CDR3 spells CASSLSILGSNTGELFF. The CDR3 DNA is TGTGCCAGCAGTTTATCGATCCTAGGCTCGAACACCGGGGAGCTGTTTTTT. This rearrangement joins TRBV27 to TRBJ2-2; D remains unclear. The CDR3 totals 17 residues. CDR1 and CDR2 (germline): MNHEY, SMNVEV (reference sequence). V lost 0 bases and J lost 0, with 11 bases in between.

Ten or more counts support this clonotype. V gene TRBV4-3 combines with J gene TRBJ2-1; possibly TRBD2 for D (6 bases). V shed 0 bases and J shed 3 bases, with 12 bases lying between them. This CDR3 has 16 residues. Germline-derived CDR1 and CDR2 are LGHNA and YSLEER. The CDR3 DNA reads as TGCGCCAGCAGCCAAGACCGGACTACCTTCTACAATGAGCAGTTCTTC. It encodes CASSQDRTTFYNEQFF.

Note on this clonotype: A much larger clone lies one base from this, so it may be a read error. The CDR3 ends on some other residue instead of the conserved phenylalanine or tryptophan, so this is likely a read error. The V call is TRBV15, the J call TRBJ2-1, with no clear D. CDR3 length: 18 residues. Deletions cut 0 bases from V and 4 bases from J, with 19 bases between. CDR1 and CDR2 from the germline V gene are LNHNV and YYDKDF (reference sequence). CDR3 nucleotide sequence: TGTGCCACCAGCAGAGATGAGCTAGTGGCTGGTCGATACAATGAGCAGTTCTAC. Translating it yields CATSRDELVAGRYNEQFY.

Ten or more counts support this clonotype. This chain links TRBV15 with TRBJ2-7; D gene ambiguous. The CDR3 spans 13 residues. Between the trimmed V and J ends, which lost 0 bases and 3 bases, there was a span of 6 bases. From germline, CDR1 is LNHNV and CDR2 YYDKDF (reference sequence). The CDR3 protein is CATSRDPSYEQYF. For the CDR3, the DNA is TGTGCCACCAGCAGAGACCCGAGCTACGAGCAGTACTTC.

This clonotype appeared many times. The chain has TRBV12-3 or TRBV12-4 and TRBJ2-7; the D gene is possibly TRBD1 (6 bases). The length of the CDR3 is 15 residues. V lost 4 bases, J lost 0 bases, and 13 bases lay in between. CDR3 loop: CASSWTAIHSYEQYF. The CDR3 nucleotides read TGTGCCAGCAGTTGGACAGCGATCCACTCCTACGAGCAGTACTTC.

This chain uses TRBV4-2 with TRBJ2-2; 8 bases map to TRBD2. Germline V gene sequence: CDR1 LGHNA, CDR2 YNFKEQ. The junction had 15 bases not matched to a gene; V was cut back by 10 bases and J by 2 bases. CDR3 length equals 17 residues. CDR3 residues: CAIGPGLAGSNTGELFF. Here the CDR3 DNA reads TGTGCCATCGGCCCCGGGCTAGCGGGCTCTAACACCGGGGAGCTGTTTTTT.

This clonotype was seen repeatedly, ten times or more. This rearrangement joins TRBV24-1 to TRBJ2-6, with 10 nucleotides matching TRBD1. The CDR3 has 19 residues. The V segment lost 4 bases and the J segment 0 bases; nucleotides outside the gene matches: 8. Germline V CDR1 and CDR2: KGHDR, SFDVKD. DNA of the CDR3: TGTGCCACCAGTGAACACCCGGGACAGGGGTTCTCTGGGGCCAACGTCCTGACTTTC. Translation gives CATSEHPGQGFSGANVLTF.

This clonotype was seen only a few times. The gene calls are TRBV6-5 and TRBJ2-5, with 9 bases matching TRBD2. The CDR3 spans 17 residues. J was trimmed by 1 base and V by 0 bases; bases with no gene match: 6. CDR1 and CDR2 (germline): MNHEY, SVGAGI. The CDR3 sequence: CASSYSASGKIQETQYF. The CDR3 DNA follows: TGTGCCAGCAGTTACTCGGCTAGCGGGAAAATCCAAGAGACCCAGTACTTC.

This clonotype was counted at least ten times. The chain carries TRBV12-3 or TRBV12-4 and TRBJ1-1, with D uncertain. V was clipped by 3 bases and J by 5 bases, with 16 bases between them. There are 15 residues in the CDR3. Here the CDR3 reads CASSFPMPLGTEAFF. CDR3 DNA: TGTGCCAGCAGTTTCCCCATGCCTTTGGGGACTGAAGCTTTCTTT.

This clonotype occurred many times. The chain employs TRBV12-3 or TRBV12-4 and TRBJ2-3; TRBD1 agrees at 7 bases. Germline trimming cut 10 bases from V and 6 bases from J; bases unmatched to any gene: 13. The CDR3 runs 14 residues. The CDR3 here is CATRERDSHDTQYF. For the CDR3, the DNA is TGTGCCACCCGAGAAAGGGACAGCCACGATACGCAGTATTTT.

This clonotype came up many times. The V and J genes are TRBV18 and TRBJ1-1; 7 positions match TRBD1. J gave up 8 bases and V 1 base, and 4 bases lay outside the gene matches. The V gene's germline CDR1 is KGHSH and CDR2 LQKENI. The CDR3 is 13 amino acids. Written as DNA, the CDR3 is TGTGCCAGCTCACCACGGGAGACAGGGGAAGCTTTCTTT. This translates into CASSPRETGEAFF.

This clonotype was detected many times. The rearrangement joins TRBV6-1 to TRBJ1-1; tentative D call: TRBD1 (5 bases). Per germline, CDR1 MNHNS and CDR2 SASEGT. CDR3 size: 15 residues. The V end was cut by 3 bases, the J end by 3 bases, with 14 bases between. The CDR3 loop is CASSEFIRVYTEAFF. In DNA, the CDR3 is TGTGCCAGCAGTGAGTTTATCAGGGTATACACTGAAGCTTTCTTT.

This clonotype was counted ten times or more. The V gene is TRBV29-1, the J gene TRBJ2-7; D tentatively fits TRBD1 or TRBD2 (5 bases each). The V gene lost 5 bases and the J gene lost 6 bases, with 17 bases spanning the gap. Germline CDR1 reads SQVTM; CDR2 reads ANQGSEA. The CDR3 is 13 amino acids. Here the CDR3 reads CSVPHPGGGEQYF. The DNA for the CDR3 is TGCAGCGTTCCCCACCCGGGTGGGGGCGAGCAGTACTTC.